These 26 T cell receptor beta chains were all obtained from the same sample, sequenced in a study of shared clonotypes between healthy human individuals. The method was immunoSEQ multiplex PCR; TCRdb's version includes in-frame clones alone and lacks a portion of them. The sample holds over 1.4 million clones, roughly 97% seen once. The sample was naive CD4+ T cells sorted from blood. Indicated subset: CD45RA+ positively selected. These receptors all come from a man aged 25 to 40 in good health.

The CDR3 is CASSPPGTAQETQYF. In nucleotides, the CDR3 is TGTGCCAGCTCACCACCAGGGACAGCCCAAGAGACCCAGTACTTC. The chain carries TRBV18 and TRBJ2-5, with 7 positions matching TRBD1. V was pared by 0 bases and J by 1 base, with 2 bases of the junction left unmatched. Per the germline V gene, CDR1 is KGHSH and CDR2 is LQKENI. The CDR3 contains 15 residues.

The CDR3 DNA reads TGTGCCAGCCCCCCAGGTGGGCAGGCAGGAGAGACCCAGTACTTC. It codes for CASPPGGQAGETQYF. The V gene is TRBV28, the J gene TRBJ2-5; D gene ambiguous. CDR3 length equals 15 residues. The germline V and J ends were trimmed by 8 bases and 4 bases, with 20 bases remaining between them. Germline values: CDR1 MDHEN, CDR2 SYDVKM. Full variable domain (remainder filled in from reference TRBV28 and TRBJ2-5): DVKVTQSSRYLVKRTGEKVFLECVQDMDHENMFWYRQDPGLGLRLIYFSYDVKMKEKGDIPEGYSVSREKKERFSLILESASTNQTSMYLCASPPGGQAGETQYFGPGTRLLVL.

The rearrangement links TRBV10-3 to TRBJ2-7; 12 bases map to TRBD2. This CDR3 is built from 17 residues. The germline gives CDR1 ENHRY, CDR2 SYGVKD. Trimming removed 0 bases from V and 1 base from J; junction bases left unmatched: 4. CDR3 bases: TGTGCCATCAGTGAGTCTGGACTAGCGGGACCATCCTACGAGCAGTACTTC. Translation: CAISESGLAGPSYEQYF.

The chain employs TRBV5-1 and TRBJ2-3; a possible D gene is TRBD1 (5 bases). Trimming pared 3 bases from V and 4 bases from J, leaving 12 bases between. Germline V gives CDR1 SGHRS, CDR2 YFSETQ. The CDR3 contains 14 residues. The CDR3 sequence: CASSSVSGPDTQYF. In DNA, the CDR3 is TGCGCCAGCAGCTCAGTCTCAGGGCCAGATACGCAGTATTTT.

This chain uses TRBV7-2 with TRBJ1-1; D not certain. From germline, CDR1 is SGHTA and CDR2 FQGNSA. V was cut by 5 bases and J by 1 base, with 8 bases left in between. The CDR3 extends over 13 amino acids. CDR3 in DNA: TGTGCCAGCAGCCCCGGAGGGAACACTGAAGCTTTCTTT. This codes for CASSPGGNTEAFF.

The chain uses TRBV7-8 and TRBJ2-7, with a possible D match to TRBD2 (6 bases). V lost 2 bases to trimming and J lost 1 base, with 12 bases between them. Germline assignment: CDR1 SGHVS and CDR2 FQNEAQ. The CDR3 is 15 residues long. CDR3 sequence: CASSLNGRLSYEQYF. The DNA for the CDR3 is TGTGCCAGCAGCTTAAATGGGAGGCTTTCCTACGAGCAGTACTTC.

The gene calls are TRBV5-1 and TRBJ1-1; possibly TRBD1 for D (5 bases). CDR3 length: 12 amino acids. V gave up 4 bases and J gave up 4 bases, with 8 bases separating them. The germline V gene has CDR1 SGHRS and CDR2 YFSETQ. CDR3 protein: CASSGDVTEAFF. The CDR3 nucleotides read TGCGCCAGCAGCGGGGACGTCACTGAAGCTTTCTTT. Full variable domain (missing parts from reference TRBV5-1 and TRBJ1-1): KAGVTQTPRYLIKTRGQQVTLSCSPISGHRSVSWYQQTPGQGLQFLFEYFSETQRNKGNFPGRFSGRQFSNSRSEMNVSTLELGDSALYLCASSGDVTEAFFGQGTRLTVV.

The chain has TRBV11-2 and TRBJ2-3, with 7 bases lining up with TRBD2. The germline V gene encodes CDR1 SGHAT and CDR2 FQNNGV. V was clipped by 4 bases and J by 5 bases; unmatched bases: 12. The CDR3 is 16 residues long. The CDR3 region has the DNA TGTGCCAGCAGCTCCGGTTGGGGCGGGAGAGGAGATACGCAGTATTTT. Translated: CASSSGWGGRGDTQYF.

The V and J genes are TRBV29-1 and TRBJ1-1; D ambiguous. The germline CDR1 and CDR2 sequences are SQVTM and ANQGSEA. The CDR3 totals 12 residues. The CDR3 DNA follows: TGCAGGGCGGGGTTAGGGTACACTGAAGCTTTCTTT. It translates to CRAGLGYTEAFF. Filled out from reference TRBV29-1 and TRBJ1-1, the complete variable domain reads SAVISQKPSRDICQRGTSLTIQCQVDSQVTMMFWYRQQPGQSLTLIATANQGSEATYESGFVIDKFPISRPNLTFSTLTVSNMSPEDSSIYLCRAGLGYTEAFFGQGTRLTVV.

V and J are TRBV4-3 and TRBJ2-7; 7 bases are a match to TRBD2. V dropped 9 bases and J dropped 2; count of bases not matched to a gene: 13. Germline CDR1 LGHNA, CDR2 YSLEER. This CDR3 comprises 15 residues. DNA of the CDR3: TGCGCCAGGGGGGGGAGACGGACCGGGCCCTACGAGCAGTACTTC. Translated: CARGGRRTGPYEQYF.

In regard to this clone: Other nucleotide sequences from this sample produce the same CDR3. This chain links TRBV28 with TRBJ2-1; no reliable D call. The CDR3 extends over 13 amino acids. With 5 bases removed from V and 4 bases from J, the gap between germline ends came to 9 bases. Germline CDR1 MDHEN, CDR2 SYDVKM. CDR3 coding DNA: TGTGCCAGCAGTCCCCCAAGTTACAATGAGCAGTTCTTC. It encodes CASSPPSYNEQFF.

The chain combines TRBV6-5 with TRBJ2-1; a possible D gene is TRBD2 (5 bases). CDR3 size: 16 residues. Trimming took off 2 bases at V and 1 base at J, with 12 bases between the two ends. CDR1 and CDR2 (germline): MNHEY, SVGAGI. This CDR3 reads CASSYQADPSYNEQFF. CDR3 DNA sequence: TGTGCCAGCAGTTACCAAGCGGACCCGTCCTACAATGAGCAGTTCTTC.

This chain links TRBV5-1 with TRBJ2-7; 13 nucleotides match TRBD2. V was pared by 4 bases and J by 3 bases, with 13 bases of the junction left unmatched. Germline V gene data show CDR1 as SGHRS and CDR2 as YFSETQ. The CDR3 consists of 18 residues. CDR3 loop: CASSPGTSGNVGHYEQYF. The DNA of the CDR3 is TGCGCCAGCAGCCCCGGGACTAGCGGGAATGTAGGACACTACGAGCAGTACTTC.

V is TRBV5-1 and J is TRBJ2-5; 9 nucleotides match TRBD2. The CDR3 has 16 amino acids. Germline V CDR1 and CDR2: SGHRS, YFSETQ. V lost 0 bases, J lost 5 bases, and 8 bases stayed unmatched. CDR3 sequence (DNA): TGCGCCAGCAGCTTGGGGCTAGCGGGACGAGGGGAGACCCAGTACTTC. Amino acids: CASSLGLAGRGETQYF.

V usage is TRBV7-6 and J usage is TRBJ2-1, with a weak D call TRBD2 (5 bases). The CDR3 contains 15 residues. V gave up 5 bases and J gave up 0 bases, with 11 bases separating them. CDR1 and CDR2 (germline): SGHVS, FNYEAQ. The CDR3 DNA sequence: TGTGCCAGCAGCCGAGGGCAGAGCTCCTACAATGAGCAGTTCTTC. It yields the protein CASSRGQSSYNEQFF.

The chain links TRBV15 to TRBJ2-7; TRBD2 agrees at 8 bases. The germline V gene has CDR1 LNHNV and CDR2 YYDKDF (reference sequence). The CDR3 extends over 16 amino acids. The junction had 7 bases not matched to a gene; V was cut back by 1 base and J by 2 bases. The CDR3 DNA reads TGTGCCACCAGCAGAGGCCCAGCGGGAGCTACCTACGAGCAGTACTTC. Translation gives CATSRGPAGATYEQYF.

CDR3 nucleotide sequence: TGTGCCAGCAGCTTAGACAGGGGAAAGAGGAACACTGAAGCTTTCTTT. It codes for CASSLDRGKRNTEAFF. The genes are TRBV7-8 and TRBJ1-1, with TRBD1 matching over 7 bases. This CDR3 has 16 amino acids. V dropped 1 base and J dropped 1; count of bases not matched to a gene: 6. From germline, CDR1 is SGHVS and CDR2 FQNEAQ.

This chain connects TRBV19 to TRBJ2-7, with 12 positions matching TRBD2. This CDR3 region has 14 residues. V lost 4 bases, J lost 4 bases, and 2 bases stayed unmatched. Per germline, CDR1 LNHDA and CDR2 SQIVND (reference sequence). The CDR3 sequence is CASSRLAGAYEQYF. The DNA of the CDR3 is TGTGCCAGTAGTAGACTAGCGGGGGCGTACGAGCAGTACTTC.

The chain combines TRBV10-1 with TRBJ2-2; D is undetermined. V was clipped by 7 bases and J by 5 bases, with 17 bases between them. Germline V gives CDR1 WNHNN, CDR2 SYGVQD (reference sequence). The CDR3 length is 15 residues. DNA of the CDR3: TGCGCCAGCATTCGGGCAGAGCCTCCTACCGGGGAGCTGTTTTTT. Residues: CASIRAEPPTGELFF.

On this clone itself: Distinct nucleotide sequences in the sample also encode this CDR3. DNA for the CDR3: TGTGCCAGCTCACCTTTACGGGCCTACGAGCAGTACTTC. Encoded protein: CASSPLRAYEQYF. The V gene is TRBV18, the J gene TRBJ2-7; D gene unclear. CDR1 and CDR2 (germline): KGHSH, LQKENI. The CDR3 runs 13 residues. V was clipped by 3 bases and J by 2 bases, with 8 bases between them.

The chain has TRBV28 and TRBJ2-7; 9 positions match TRBD2. The CDR3 is 15 residues long. Germline CDR1 reads MDHEN; CDR2 reads SYDVKM. V shed 6 bases, J shed 0 bases, and the junction held 6 bases outside the gene matches. Written as DNA, the CDR3 is TGTGCCAGCAGCATAAGGCGGGAGGGCTCCTACGAGCAGTACTTC. It yields the protein CASSIRREGSYEQYF. The full variable domain, completed using reference TRBV28 and TRBJ2-7, is DVKVTQSSRYLVKRTGEKVFLECVQDMDHENMFWYRQDPGLGLRLIYFSYDVKMKEKGDIPEGYSVSREKKERFSLILESASTNQTSMYLCASSIRREGSYEQYFGPGTRLTVT.

CDR3 loop: CASSGLAGGSTTTQYF. CDR3 coding DNA: TGTGCCAGCAGTGGACTAGCGGGAGGCTCCACCACTACGCAGTATTTT. The chain couples TRBV6-1 to TRBJ2-3; 13 nucleotides match TRBD2. V shed 4 bases, J shed 8 bases, and the junction held 9 bases outside the gene matches. The CDR3 is made up of 16 amino acids. Germline V CDR1 and CDR2: MNHNS, SASEGT.

The chain couples TRBV7-8 to TRBJ1-4, with a tentative D call TRBD1 (6 bases). The CDR3 runs to 12 residues. Trimming left V 2 bases short and J 14 bases short, with 12 bases between. Germline V gene lookup returns CDR1 SGHVS and CDR2 FQNEAQ. This CDR3 is CASSLNRAELFF. The CDR3 coding sequence is TGTGCCAGCAGCTTAAACAGGGCAGAGCTGTTTTTT.

The gene calls are TRBV18 and TRBJ2-1; D gene uncertain. This CDR3 has 15 amino acids. Germline-derived CDR1 and CDR2 are KGHSH and LQKENI. Deletions cut 4 bases from V and 1 base from J, with 11 bases between. The DNA for the CDR3 is TGTGCCAGCTCACTAATGGACGGATCCTACAATGAGCAGTTCTTC. Its translation is CASSLMDGSYNEQFF.

Remarks on this clone: The same CDR3 arises from other DNA sequences in this sample as well. The chain links TRBV5-1 to TRBJ2-2, with D unresolved. The CDR3 length is 13 residues. From germline, CDR1 is SGHRS and CDR2 YFSETQ. Trimming removed 0 bases from V and 3 bases from J, with 3 bases in between. This CDR3 is CASSLGDTGELFF. Written as DNA, the CDR3 is TGCGCCAGCAGCTTGGGGGACACCGGGGAGCTGTTTTTT. The variable domain in full, with the rest retrieved from reference TRBV5-1 and TRBJ2-2, is KAGVTQTPRYLIKTRGQQVTLSCSPISGHRSVSWYQQTPGQGLQFLFEYFSETQRNKGNFPGRFSGRQFSNSRSEMNVSTLELGDSALYLCASSLGDTGELFFGEGSRLTVL.

V usage is TRBV7-2 and J usage is TRBJ2-3; TRBD2 matches at 10 bases. CDR1 and CDR2 (germline): SGHTA, FQGNSA. V lost 7 bases, J lost 6 bases, and 13 bases stayed unmatched. The CDR3 is 16 amino acids. In DNA, the CDR3 is TGTGCCAGCAAGGTCCAAGCGGGAGGGCCGGGGGATACGCAGTATTTT. Translated, it gives CASKVQAGGPGDTQYF.